These 8 T cell receptor beta chains were sequenced from one sample in a study of T-cell memory formation after mild COVID-19. TCRdb recomputed calls from the 5' RACE reads with MiXCR, one row per CDR3 protein. Of 560,000 or so distinct CDR3 sequences detected, 15% to 20% appear once; the ten largest clones hold about 7.5%. The sequenced sample was PBMCs or a T cell subset sorted from them (not recorded which). All receptors derive from an adult woman who had mild COVID-19 (a few samples of this study predate the infection). Cell type and time point are not known.

This clonotype was recorded a few times. The CDR3 loop reads CASSYSSQNSYEQYF. Written as DNA, the CDR3 is TGTGCCAGCAGTTACTCGAGTCAGAATTCCTACGAGCAGTACTTC. The chain has TRBV6-5 and TRBJ2-7; D is unresolved. Trimming stripped 0 bases from V and 1 base from J, with 10 bases between. CDR3 length: 15 residues. The V gene's germline CDR1 is MNHEY and CDR2 SVGAGI.

J is TRBJ1-5 and V is TRBV12-3 or TRBV12-4; weak D call: TRBD1 (6 bases). The germline V and J ends were trimmed by 2 bases and 6 bases, with 17 bases remaining between them. This CDR3 has 16 amino acids. CDR3 sequence reads: CASSLRGDTGGQPQHF. The DNA of the CDR3 is TGTGCCAGCAGTTTAAGAGGGGACACTGGGGGTCAGCCCCAGCATTTT.

This clonotype has just a few counts. The chain joins TRBV15 to TRBJ1-1; the D gene is possibly TRBD1 (6 bases). The CDR3 extends over 15 amino acids. The ends were cut back, 1 base at V and 1 base at J, with 10 bases in the middle. CDR1 is LNHNV and CDR2 is YYDKDF in the germline V gene (reference sequence). The CDR3 protein is CATSRGAGANTEAFF. CDR3 bases: TGTGCCACCAGCAGAGGTGCGGGGGCGAACACTGAAGCTTTCTTT.

This clonotype was recorded a few times. V and J are TRBV7-8 and TRBJ2-3, with D possibly called TRBD1 or TRBD2 (5 bases each). Germline V gene sequence: CDR1 SGHVS, CDR2 FQNEAQ. The CDR3 has 20 residues. The V gene lost 5 bases and the J gene lost 2 bases, with 29 bases spanning the gap. In DNA, the CDR3 is TGTGCCAGCAGCCGAAAGAGGTCCGGGACCGACTACCCCTTCACAGATACGCAGTATTTT. Translating gives CASSRKRSGTDYPFTDTQYF.

The rearrangement links TRBV20-1 to TRBJ2-1; D gene unclear. Germline V gene lookup returns CDR1 DFQATT and CDR2 SNEGSKA (reference sequence). V was clipped by 4 bases and J by 2 bases, with 12 bases between them. This CDR3 has 14 residues. This chain's CDR3 is CSAKGLWAYNEQFF. In nucleotides, the CDR3 is TGCAGTGCTAAGGGCCTCTGGGCCTACAATGAGCAGTTCTTC.

The V gene is TRBV6-2 or TRBV6-3, the J gene TRBJ1-2, with a tentative D call TRBD1 (5 bases). V lost 0 bases to trimming and J lost 4 bases, with 12 bases between them. The CDR3 extends over 15 amino acids. Per germline, CDR1 MNHEY and CDR2 SVGEGT. DNA of the CDR3: TGTGCCAGCAGTTACTCCGGACGGACAAGCTATGGCTACACCTTC. Amino acid sequence: CASSYSGRTSYGYTF.

This clonotype has just a few counts. This chain uses TRBV19 with TRBJ1-2; D is ambiguous. V gave up 3 bases and J gave up 0 bases, with 14 bases separating them. Germline values: CDR1 LNHDA, CDR2 SQIVND (reference sequence). CDR3 size: 16 residues. The CDR3 reads CASSITKGTTNYGYTF. For the CDR3, the DNA is TGTGCCAGTAGTATTACGAAGGGAACAACTAACTATGGCTACACCTTC.

The chain couples TRBV29-1 to TRBJ2-3; D may be TRBD2 (5 bases). The CDR3 is 14 amino acids. The germline V and J ends were trimmed by 4 bases and 0 bases, with 11 bases remaining between them. Germline V CDR1 and CDR2: SQVTM, ANQGSEA. DNA of the CDR3: TGCAGCGTTGTACCGGGGAAAAGCACAGATACGCAGTATTTT. Translation: CSVVPGKSTDTQYF.